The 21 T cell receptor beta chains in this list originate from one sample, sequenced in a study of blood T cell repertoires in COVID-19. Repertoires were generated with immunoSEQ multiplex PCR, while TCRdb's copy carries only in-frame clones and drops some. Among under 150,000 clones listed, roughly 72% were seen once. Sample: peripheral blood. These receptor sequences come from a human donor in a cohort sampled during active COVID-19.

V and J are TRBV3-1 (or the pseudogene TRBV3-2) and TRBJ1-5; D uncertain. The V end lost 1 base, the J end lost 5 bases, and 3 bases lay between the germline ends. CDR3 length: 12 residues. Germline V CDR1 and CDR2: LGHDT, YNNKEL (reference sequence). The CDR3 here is CASSQGDQPQHF. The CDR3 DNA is TGTGCCAGCAGCCAAGGAGATCAGCCCCAGCATTTT.

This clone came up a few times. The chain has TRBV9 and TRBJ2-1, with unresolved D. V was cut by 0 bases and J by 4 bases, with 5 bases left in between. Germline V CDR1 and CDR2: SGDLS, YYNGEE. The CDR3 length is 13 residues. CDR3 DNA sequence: TGTGCCAGCAGCGTAGGCAGTTACAATGAGCAGTTCTTC. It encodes CASSVGSYNEQFF.

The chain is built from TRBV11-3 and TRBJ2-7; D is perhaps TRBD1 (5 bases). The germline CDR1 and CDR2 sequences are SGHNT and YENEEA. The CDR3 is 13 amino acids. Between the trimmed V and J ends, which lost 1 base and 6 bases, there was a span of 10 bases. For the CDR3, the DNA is TGTGCCAGCAGCTTAGGGGGCAACCGCGAGCAGTACTTC. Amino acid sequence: CASSLGGNREQYF.

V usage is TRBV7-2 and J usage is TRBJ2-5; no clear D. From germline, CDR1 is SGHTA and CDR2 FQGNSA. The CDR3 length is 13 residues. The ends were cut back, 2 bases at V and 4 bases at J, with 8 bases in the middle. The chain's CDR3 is CASSLPSTETQYF. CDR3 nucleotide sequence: TGTGCCAGCAGCTTACCTAGTACAGAGACCCAGTACTTC.

The CDR3 region has the DNA TGTGCCAGCCCGACCCGGGAATTCGATAATTCACCCCTCCACTTT. Protein: CASPTREFDNSPLHF. V usage is TRBV27 and J usage is TRBJ1-6; D is unclear. V was clipped by 8 bases and J by 5 bases, with 16 bases between them. The CDR3 has 15 amino acids. CDR1 is MNHEY and CDR2 is SMNVEV in the germline V gene (reference sequence).

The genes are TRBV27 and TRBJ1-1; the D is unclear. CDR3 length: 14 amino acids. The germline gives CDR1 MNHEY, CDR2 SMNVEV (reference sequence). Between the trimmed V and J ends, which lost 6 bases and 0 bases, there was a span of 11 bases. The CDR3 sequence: CASSIRAMNTEAFF. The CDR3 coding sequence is TGTGCCAGCAGCATCCGAGCCATGAACACTGAAGCTTTCTTT.

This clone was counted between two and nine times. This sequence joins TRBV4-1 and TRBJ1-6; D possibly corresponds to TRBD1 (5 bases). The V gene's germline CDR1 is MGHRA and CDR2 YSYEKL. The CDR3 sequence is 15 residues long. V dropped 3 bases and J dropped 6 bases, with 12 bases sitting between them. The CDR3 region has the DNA TGCGCCAGCAGCCAGGGGCGACAGATTAATTCACCCCTCCACTTT. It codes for CASSQGRQINSPLHF.

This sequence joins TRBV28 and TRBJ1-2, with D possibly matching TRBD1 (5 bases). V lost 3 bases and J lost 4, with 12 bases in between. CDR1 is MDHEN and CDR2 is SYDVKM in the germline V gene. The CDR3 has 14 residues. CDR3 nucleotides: TGTGCCAGCAGTTTCGGAGGGGAGAGCTATGGCTACACCTTC. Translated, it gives CASSFGGESYGYTF.

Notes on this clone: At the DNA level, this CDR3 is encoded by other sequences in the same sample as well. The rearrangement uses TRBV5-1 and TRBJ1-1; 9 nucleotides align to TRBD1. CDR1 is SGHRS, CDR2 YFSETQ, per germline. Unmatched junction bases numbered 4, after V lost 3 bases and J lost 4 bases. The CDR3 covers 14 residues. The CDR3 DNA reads TGCGCCAGCAGCTGGACAGGGGTTGGCACTGAAGCTTTCTTT. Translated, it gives CASSWTGVGTEAFF. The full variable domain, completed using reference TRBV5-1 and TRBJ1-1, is KAGVTQTPRYLIKTRGQQVTLSCSPISGHRSVSWYQQTPGQGLQFLFEYFSETQRNKGNFPGRFSGRQFSNSRSEMNVSTLELGDSALYLCASSWTGVGTEAFFGQGTRLTVV.

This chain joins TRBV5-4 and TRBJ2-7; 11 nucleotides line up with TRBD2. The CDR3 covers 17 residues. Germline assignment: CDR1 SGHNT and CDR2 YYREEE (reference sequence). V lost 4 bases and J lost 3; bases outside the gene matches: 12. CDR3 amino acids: CASSRGPLAGAYYEQYF. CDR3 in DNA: TGTGCCAGCAGCCGGGGACCACTAGCGGGGGCATACTACGAGCAGTACTTC.

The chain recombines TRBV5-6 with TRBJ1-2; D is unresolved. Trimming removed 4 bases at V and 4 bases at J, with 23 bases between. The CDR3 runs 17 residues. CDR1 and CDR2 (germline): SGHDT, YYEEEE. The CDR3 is CASSAGGIAKPLYGYTF. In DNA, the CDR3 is TGTGCCAGCAGCGCAGGAGGGATTGCTAAACCTCTCTATGGCTACACCTTC. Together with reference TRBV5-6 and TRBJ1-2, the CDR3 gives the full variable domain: DAGVTQSPTHLIKTRGQQVTLRCSPKSGHDTVSWYQQALGQGPQFIFQYYEEEERQRGNFPDRFSGHQFPNYSSELNVNALLLGDSALYLCASSAGGIAKPLYGYTFGSGTRLTVV.

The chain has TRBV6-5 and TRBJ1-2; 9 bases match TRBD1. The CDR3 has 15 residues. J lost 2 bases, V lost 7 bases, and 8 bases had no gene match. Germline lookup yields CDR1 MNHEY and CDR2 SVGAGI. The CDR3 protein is CASTTGGASNYGYTF. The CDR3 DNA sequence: TGTGCCAGCACTACAGGGGGCGCGTCGAACTATGGCTACACCTTC.

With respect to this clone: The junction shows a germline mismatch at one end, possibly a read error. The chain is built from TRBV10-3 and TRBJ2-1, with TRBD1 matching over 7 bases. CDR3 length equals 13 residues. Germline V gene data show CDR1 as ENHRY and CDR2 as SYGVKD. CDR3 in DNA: TGTGCCATCAGCCCGGGACAGTCCTTTAGTCTGGTCTTC. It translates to CAISPGQSFSLVF.

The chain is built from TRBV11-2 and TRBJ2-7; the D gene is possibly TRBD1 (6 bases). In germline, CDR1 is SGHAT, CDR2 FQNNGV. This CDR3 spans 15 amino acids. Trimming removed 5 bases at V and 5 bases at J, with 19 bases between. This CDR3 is CASSSRLQGVHEQYF. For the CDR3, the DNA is TGTGCCAGCAGCAGCCGCCTACAGGGCGTCCACGAGCAGTACTTC.

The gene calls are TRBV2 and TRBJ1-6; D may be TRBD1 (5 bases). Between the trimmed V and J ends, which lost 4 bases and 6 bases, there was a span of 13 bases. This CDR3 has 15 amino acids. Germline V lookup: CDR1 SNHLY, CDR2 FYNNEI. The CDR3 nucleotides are TGTGCCAGCAGTGTAAACAGGATAAGTAATTCACCCCTCCACTTT. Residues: CASSVNRISNSPLHF.

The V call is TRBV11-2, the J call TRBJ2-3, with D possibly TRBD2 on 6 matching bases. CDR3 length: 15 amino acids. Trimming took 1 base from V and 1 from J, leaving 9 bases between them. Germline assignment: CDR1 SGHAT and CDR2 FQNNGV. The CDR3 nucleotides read TGTGCCAGCAGCTTAGTACTAGCCCGCACAGATACGCAGTATTTT. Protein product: CASSLVLARTDTQYF.

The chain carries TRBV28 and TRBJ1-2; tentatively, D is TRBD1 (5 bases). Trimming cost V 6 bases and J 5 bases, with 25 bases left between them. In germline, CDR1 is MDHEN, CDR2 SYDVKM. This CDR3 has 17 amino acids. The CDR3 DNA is TGTGCCAGCAGCCCGAGCCATACAGGTAGGCATAGGTATGGCTACACCTTC. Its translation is CASSPSHTGRHRYGYTF.

The CDR3 loop reads CASKSPTEAFF. The CDR3 DNA sequence: TGTGCCAGCAAGAGTCCTACCGAAGCTTTCTTT. The chain joins TRBV4-2 to TRBJ1-1; no firm D call. V was trimmed by 7 bases and J by 8 bases, leaving 11 bases between them. Germline loops: CDR1 LGHNA, CDR2 YNFKEQ. The CDR3 spans 11 residues.

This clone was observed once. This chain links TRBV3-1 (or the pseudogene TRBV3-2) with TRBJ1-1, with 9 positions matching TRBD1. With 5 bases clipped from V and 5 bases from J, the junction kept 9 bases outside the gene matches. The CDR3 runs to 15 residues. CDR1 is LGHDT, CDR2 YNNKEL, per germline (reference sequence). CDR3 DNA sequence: TGTGCCAGCAGCTTAAACAGGGGGCTGGGAACTGAAGCTTTCTTT. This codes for CASSLNRGLGTEAFF.

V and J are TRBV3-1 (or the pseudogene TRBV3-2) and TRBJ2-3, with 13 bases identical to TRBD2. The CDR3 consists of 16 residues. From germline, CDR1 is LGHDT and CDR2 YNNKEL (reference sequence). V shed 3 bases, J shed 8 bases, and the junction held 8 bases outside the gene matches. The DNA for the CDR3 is TGTGCCAGCAGCCAGGGGACTAGCGGGGAAGGAGGTACGCAGTATTTT. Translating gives CASSQGTSGEGGTQYF.

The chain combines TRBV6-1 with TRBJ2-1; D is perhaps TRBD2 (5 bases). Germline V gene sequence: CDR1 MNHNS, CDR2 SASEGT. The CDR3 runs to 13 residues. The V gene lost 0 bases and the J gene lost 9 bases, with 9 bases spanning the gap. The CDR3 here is CASSEAIRGEQFF. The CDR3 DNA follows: TGTGCCAGCAGTGAAGCAATCCGGGGTGAGCAGTTCTTC.